This TCR beta chain was captured by sequencing in a study of shared clonotypes between healthy human individuals. Comments on this clone: Its antigen is currently unknown.

Study-wide findings and caveats: Non-shared clonotypes displayed generation probabilities falling below those of clonotypes present in all four donors.

Assay: immunoSEQ multiplex PCR; the TCRdb copy retains only in-frame clones and omits some. Of roughly 640,000 clones detected, approximately 97% appear once; the ten largest clones hold 0.055% to 0.07%. The clonotype comes from a woman between 25 and 40 years old in good health. Sequencing was carried out using naive CD4+ T cells sorted from blood. This sample's subset: CD45RA+ positively selected.

The CDR3 DNA follows: TGCGCCAGCAGCGCACCAACAGCGGGAGATTACAATGAGCAGTTCTTC. It translates to CASSAPTAGDYNEQFF. This chain connects TRBV5-1 to TRBJ2-1; 8 positions agree with TRBD2. Germline lookup yields CDR1 SGHRS and CDR2 YFSETQ. The CDR3 runs 16 residues. Trimming at V came to 4 bases and at J to 4 bases, leaving 10 bases not matched to a gene.